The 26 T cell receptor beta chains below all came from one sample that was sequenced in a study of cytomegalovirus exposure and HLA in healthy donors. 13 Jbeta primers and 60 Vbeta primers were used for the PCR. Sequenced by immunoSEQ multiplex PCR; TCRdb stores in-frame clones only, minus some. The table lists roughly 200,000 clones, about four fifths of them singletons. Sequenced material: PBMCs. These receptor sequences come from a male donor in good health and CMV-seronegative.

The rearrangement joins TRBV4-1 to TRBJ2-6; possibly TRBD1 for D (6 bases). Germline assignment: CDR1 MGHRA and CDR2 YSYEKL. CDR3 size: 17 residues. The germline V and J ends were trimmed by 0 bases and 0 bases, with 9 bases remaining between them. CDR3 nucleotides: TGCGCCAGCAGCCAAGAAGGGGGACACTCTGGGGCCAACGTCCTGACTTTC. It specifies CASSQEGGHSGANVLTF.

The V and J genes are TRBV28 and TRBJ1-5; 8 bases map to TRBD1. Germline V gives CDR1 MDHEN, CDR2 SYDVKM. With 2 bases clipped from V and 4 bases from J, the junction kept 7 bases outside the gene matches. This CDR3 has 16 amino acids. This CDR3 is CASSLPGTGDNQPQHF. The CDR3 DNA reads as TGTGCCAGCAGTTTACCCGGGACAGGAGATAATCAGCCCCAGCATTTT.

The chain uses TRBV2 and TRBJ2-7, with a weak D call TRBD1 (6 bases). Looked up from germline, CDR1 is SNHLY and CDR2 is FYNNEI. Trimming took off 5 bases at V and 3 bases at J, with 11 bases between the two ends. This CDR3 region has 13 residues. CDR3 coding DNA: TGTGCCAGCAGTAAACAGGGAGACTACGAGCAGTACTTC. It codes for CASSKQGDYEQYF.

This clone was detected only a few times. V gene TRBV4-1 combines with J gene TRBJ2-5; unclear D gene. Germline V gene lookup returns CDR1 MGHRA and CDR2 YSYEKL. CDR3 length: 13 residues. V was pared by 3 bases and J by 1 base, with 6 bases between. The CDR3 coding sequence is TGCGCCAGCAGCCACCCGTTCCAAGAGACCCAGTACTTC. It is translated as CASSHPFQETQYF.

The CDR3 DNA follows: TGTGCCAGTAGTATCGGGACTAGCGGTTCGGATGAGCAGTTCTTC. Its translation is CASSIGTSGSDEQFF. The J gene is TRBJ2-1, the V gene TRBV19; 11 bases align to TRBD2. V was pared by 3 bases and J by 8 bases, with 6 bases of the junction left unmatched. The CDR3 is 15 amino acids. Germline V lookup: CDR1 LNHDA, CDR2 SQIVND (reference sequence). Based on the CDR3 plus reference TRBV19 and TRBJ2-1, the full variable domain is DGGITQSPKYLFRKEGQNVTLSCEQNLNHDAMYWYRQDPGQGLRLIYYSQIVNDFQKGDIAEGYSVSREKKESFPLTVTSAQKNPTAFYLCASSIGTSGSDEQFFGPGTRLTVL.

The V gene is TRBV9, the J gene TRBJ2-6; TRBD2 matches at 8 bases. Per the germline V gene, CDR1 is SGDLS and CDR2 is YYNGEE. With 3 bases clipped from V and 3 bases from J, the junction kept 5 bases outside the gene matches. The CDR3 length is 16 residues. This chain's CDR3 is CASSAHGGDGANVLTF. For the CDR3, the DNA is TGTGCCAGCAGCGCCCACGGGGGGGATGGGGCCAACGTCCTGACTTTC.

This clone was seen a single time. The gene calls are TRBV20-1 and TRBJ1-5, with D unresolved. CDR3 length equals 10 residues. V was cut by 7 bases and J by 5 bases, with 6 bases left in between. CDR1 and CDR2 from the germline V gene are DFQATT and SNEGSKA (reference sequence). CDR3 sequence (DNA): TGCAGTGTCGGTGATCAGCCCCAGCATTTT. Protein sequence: CSVGDQPQHF.

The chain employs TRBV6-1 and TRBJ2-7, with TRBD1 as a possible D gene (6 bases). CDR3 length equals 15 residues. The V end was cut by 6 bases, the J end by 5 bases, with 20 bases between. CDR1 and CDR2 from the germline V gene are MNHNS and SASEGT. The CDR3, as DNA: TGTGCCAGCAGAAATGACAGGAGGTGGACCGACGAGCAGTACTTC. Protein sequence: CASRNDRRWTDEQYF.

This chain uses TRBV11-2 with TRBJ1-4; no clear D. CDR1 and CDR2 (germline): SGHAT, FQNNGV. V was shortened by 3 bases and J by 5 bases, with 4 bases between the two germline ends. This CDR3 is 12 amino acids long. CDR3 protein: CASSFPNEKLFF. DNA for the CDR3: TGTGCCAGCAGCTTTCCGAATGAAAAACTGTTTTTT.

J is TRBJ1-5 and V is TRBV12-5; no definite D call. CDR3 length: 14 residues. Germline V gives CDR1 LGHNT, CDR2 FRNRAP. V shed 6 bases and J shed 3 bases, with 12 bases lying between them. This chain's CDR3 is CASGTGIPNQPQHF. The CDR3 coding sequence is TGTGCTAGTGGCACCGGGATCCCCAATCAGCCCCAGCATTTT. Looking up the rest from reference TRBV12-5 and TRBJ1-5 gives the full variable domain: DARVTQTPRHKVTEMGQEVTMRCQPILGHNTVFWYRQTMMQGLELLAYFRNRAPLDDSGMPKDRFSAEMPDATLATLKIQPSEPRDSAVYFCASGTGIPNQPQHFGDGTRLSIL.

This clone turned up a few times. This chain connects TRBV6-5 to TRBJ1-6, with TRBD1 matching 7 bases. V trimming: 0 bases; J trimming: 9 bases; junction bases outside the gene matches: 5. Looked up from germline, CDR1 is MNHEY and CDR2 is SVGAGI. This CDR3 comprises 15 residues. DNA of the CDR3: TGTGCCAGCAGTTACTCGGAGGAGGGGGCTTCACCCCTCCACTTT. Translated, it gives CASSYSEEGASPLHF.

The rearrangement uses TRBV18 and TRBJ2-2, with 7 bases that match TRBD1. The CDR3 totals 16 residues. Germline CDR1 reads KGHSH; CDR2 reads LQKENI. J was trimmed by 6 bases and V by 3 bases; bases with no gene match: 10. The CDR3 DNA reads TGTGCCAGCTCACCCCGAAGGGGGCTTTTTGCCGGGGAGCTGTTTTTT. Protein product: CASSPRRGLFAGELFF. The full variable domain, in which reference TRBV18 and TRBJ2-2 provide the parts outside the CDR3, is NAGVMQNPRHLVRRRGQEARLRCSPMKGHSHVYWYRQLPEEGLKFMVYLQKENIIDESGMPKERFSAEFPKEGPSILRIQQVVRGDSAAYFCASSPRRGLFAGELFFGEGSRLTVL.

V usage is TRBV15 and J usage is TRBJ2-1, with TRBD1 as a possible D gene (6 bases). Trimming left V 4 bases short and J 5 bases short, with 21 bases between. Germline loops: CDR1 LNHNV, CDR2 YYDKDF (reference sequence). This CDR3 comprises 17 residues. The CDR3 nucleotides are TGTGCCACCAGCAACCCTTCTAGGGGGACACTGGACAATGAGCAGTTCTTC. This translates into CATSNPSRGTLDNEQFF.

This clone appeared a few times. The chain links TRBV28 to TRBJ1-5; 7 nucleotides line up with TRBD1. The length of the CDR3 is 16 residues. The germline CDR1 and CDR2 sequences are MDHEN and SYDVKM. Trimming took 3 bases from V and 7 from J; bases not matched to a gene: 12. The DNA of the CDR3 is TGTGCCAGCAGTTTGTCCGACAGGGCCCTGGGGCAGCCCCAGCATTTT. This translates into CASSLSDRALGQPQHF.

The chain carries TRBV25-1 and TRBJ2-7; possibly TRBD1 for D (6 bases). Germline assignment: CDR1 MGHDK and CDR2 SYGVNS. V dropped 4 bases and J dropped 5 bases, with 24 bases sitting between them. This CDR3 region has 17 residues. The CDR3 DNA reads TGTGCCAGCAGTGGCGGTCCTTGGGCCACAGGGCCCCACGAGCAGTACTTC. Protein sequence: CASSGGPWATGPHEQYF.

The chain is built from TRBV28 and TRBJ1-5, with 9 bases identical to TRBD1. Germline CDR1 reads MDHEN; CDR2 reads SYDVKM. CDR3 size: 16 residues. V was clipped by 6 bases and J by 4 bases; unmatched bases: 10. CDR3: CASSTGQGLENQPQHF. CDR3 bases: TGTGCCAGCAGCACGGGACAGGGTCTCGAAAATCAGCCCCAGCATTTT.

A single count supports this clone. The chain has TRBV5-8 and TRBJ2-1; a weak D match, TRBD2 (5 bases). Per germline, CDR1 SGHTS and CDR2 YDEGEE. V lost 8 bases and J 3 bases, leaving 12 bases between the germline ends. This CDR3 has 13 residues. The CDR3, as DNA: TGTGCCAGTAGCCAGCGGTTCTACAATGAGCAGTTCTTC. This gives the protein CASSQRFYNEQFF.

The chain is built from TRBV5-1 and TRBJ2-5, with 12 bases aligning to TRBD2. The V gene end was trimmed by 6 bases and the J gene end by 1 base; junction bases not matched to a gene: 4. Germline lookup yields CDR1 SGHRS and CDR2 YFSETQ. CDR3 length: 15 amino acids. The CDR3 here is CASNRLAGAQETQYF. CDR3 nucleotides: TGCGCCAGCAACAGACTAGCGGGGGCCCAAGAGACCCAGTACTTC.

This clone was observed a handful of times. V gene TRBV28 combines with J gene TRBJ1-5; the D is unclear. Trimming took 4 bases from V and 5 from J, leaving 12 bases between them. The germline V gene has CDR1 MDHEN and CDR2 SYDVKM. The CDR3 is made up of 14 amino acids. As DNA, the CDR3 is TGTGCCAGCAGTTCCCCGAGGGTTTATCAGCCCCAGCATTTT. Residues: CASSSPRVYQPQHF. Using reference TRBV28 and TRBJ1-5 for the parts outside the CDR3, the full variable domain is DVKVTQSSRYLVKRTGEKVFLECVQDMDHENMFWYRQDPGLGLRLIYFSYDVKMKEKGDIPEGYSVSREKKERFSLILESASTNQTSMYLCASSSPRVYQPQHFGDGTRLSIL.

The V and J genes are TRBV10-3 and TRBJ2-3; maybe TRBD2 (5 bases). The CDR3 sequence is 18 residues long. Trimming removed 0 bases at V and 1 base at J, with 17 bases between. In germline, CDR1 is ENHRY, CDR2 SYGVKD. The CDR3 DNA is TGTGCCATCAGTGAGTCTGCATGGACTCGCTCCCGCACAGATACGCAGTATTTT. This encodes CAISESAWTRSRTDTQYF.

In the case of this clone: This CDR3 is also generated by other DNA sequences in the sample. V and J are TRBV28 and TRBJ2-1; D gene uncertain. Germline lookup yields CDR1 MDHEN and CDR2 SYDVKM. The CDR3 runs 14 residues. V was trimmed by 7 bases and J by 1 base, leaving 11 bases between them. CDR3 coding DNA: TGTGCCAGCACTACGGGTGGATCCTACAATGAGCAGTTCTTC. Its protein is CASTTGGSYNEQFF.

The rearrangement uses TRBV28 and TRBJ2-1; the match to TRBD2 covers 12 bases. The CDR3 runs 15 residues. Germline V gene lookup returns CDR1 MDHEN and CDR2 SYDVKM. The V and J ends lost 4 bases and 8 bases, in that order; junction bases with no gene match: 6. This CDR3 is CASSSSGRADDEQFF. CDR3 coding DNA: TGTGCCAGCAGTTCTAGCGGGAGGGCCGACGATGAGCAGTTCTTC.

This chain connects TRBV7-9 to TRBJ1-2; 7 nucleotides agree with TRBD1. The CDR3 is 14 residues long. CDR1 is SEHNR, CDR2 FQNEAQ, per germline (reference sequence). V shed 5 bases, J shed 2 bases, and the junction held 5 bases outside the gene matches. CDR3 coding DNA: TGTGCCAGCAGCCGAGTGACAGGGAACTATGGCTACACCTTC. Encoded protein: CASSRVTGNYGYTF.

CDR3 loop: CASSQGATEAFF. CDR3 nucleotides: TGCGCCAGCAGCCAAGGGGCCACTGAAGCTTTCTTT. The chain is built from TRBV4-1 and TRBJ1-1; D gene unclear. V dropped 1 base and J dropped 4 bases, with 4 bases sitting between them. Germline values: CDR1 MGHRA, CDR2 YSYEKL. The CDR3 is made up of 12 amino acids.

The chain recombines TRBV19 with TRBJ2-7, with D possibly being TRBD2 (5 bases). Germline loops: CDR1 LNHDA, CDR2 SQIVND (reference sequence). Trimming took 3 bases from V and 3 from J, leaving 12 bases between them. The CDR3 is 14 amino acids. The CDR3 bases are TGTGCCAGTAGTATTACCGGGAAAATCTACGAGCAGTACTTC. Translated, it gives CASSITGKIYEQYF.

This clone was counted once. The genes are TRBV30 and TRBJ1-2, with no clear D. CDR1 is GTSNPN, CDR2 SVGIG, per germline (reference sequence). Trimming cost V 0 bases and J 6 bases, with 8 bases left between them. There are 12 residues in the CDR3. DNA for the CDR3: TGTGCCTGGAGTGTCCAAGAGGATGGCTACACCTTC. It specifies CAWSVQEDGYTF.